This T cell receptor (beta chain) was documented in a study of blood T cells in healthy people across ages. Study-level results: It was the long-lived donors that had more naive CD4+ cells and higher diversity than aged donors.

Next came a second PCR, run for roughly 7 to 12 cycles, which used a sample-barcoded 5' primer along with a J-beta primer mix. MiXCR was run by TCRdb on the 5' RACE reads, yielding one entry per CDR3 protein. The sample has about 930,000 distinct CDR3 sequences; 29% are singletons. The table lists this clonotype with many counts. Its cognate antigen is unknown. The CDR3 consists of 11 residues. V was pared by 4 bases and J by 3 bases, with 7 bases between. CDR1 and CDR2 from the germline V gene are SQVTM and ANQGSEA. This same sample was also part of a study on T cells of mothers and their children. This second study says: Every mother supplied over 8 million TCR beta CDR3 reads and every child a few million.

J is TRBJ2-7 and V is TRBV29-1; D is unresolved. The sequence was obtained from a woman in her forties in good health. Input material: blood. The CDR3 sequence is CSVGQIYEQYF. CDR3 DNA: TGCAGCGTTGGACAAATCTACGAGCAGTACTTC.